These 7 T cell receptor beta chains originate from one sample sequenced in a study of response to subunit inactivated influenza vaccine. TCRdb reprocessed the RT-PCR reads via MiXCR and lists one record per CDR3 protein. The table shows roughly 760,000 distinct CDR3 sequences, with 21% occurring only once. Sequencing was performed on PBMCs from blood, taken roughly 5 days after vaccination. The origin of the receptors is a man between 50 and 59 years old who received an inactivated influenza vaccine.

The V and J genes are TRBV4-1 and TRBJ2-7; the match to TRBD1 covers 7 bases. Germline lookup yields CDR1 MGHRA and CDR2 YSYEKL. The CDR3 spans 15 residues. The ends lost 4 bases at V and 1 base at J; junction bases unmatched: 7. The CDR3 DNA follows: TGCGCCAGCAGCCTCTTCATGACAGGGTCCTACGAGCAGTACTTC. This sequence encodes CASSLFMTGSYEQYF.

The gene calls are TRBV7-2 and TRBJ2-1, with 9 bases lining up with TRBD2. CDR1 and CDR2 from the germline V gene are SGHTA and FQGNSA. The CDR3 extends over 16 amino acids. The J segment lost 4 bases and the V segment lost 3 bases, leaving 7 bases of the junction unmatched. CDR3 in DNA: TGTGCCAGCAGCTTTGAAGTAGCGGGGGTATACAATGAGCAGTTCTTC. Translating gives CASSFEVAGVYNEQFF.

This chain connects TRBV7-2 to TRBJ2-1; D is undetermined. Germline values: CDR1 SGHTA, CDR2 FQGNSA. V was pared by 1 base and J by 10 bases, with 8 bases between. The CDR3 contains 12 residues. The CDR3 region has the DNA TGTGCCAGCAGCTTAGAGATAGGAGAGCAGTTCTTC. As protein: CASSLEIGEQFF.

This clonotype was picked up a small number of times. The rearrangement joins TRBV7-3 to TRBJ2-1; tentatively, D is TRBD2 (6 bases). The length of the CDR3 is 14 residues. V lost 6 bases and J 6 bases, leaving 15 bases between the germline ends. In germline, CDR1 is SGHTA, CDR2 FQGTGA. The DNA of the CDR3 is TGTGCCAGCAGTTCTGGGGGACTCAGCAATGAGCAGTTCTTC. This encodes CASSSGGLSNEQFF.

The CDR3 spells CAISELQRNTEAFF. CDR3 DNA sequence: TGTGCCATCAGTGAGCTGCAACGGAACACTGAAGCTTTCTTT. The chain links TRBV10-3 to TRBJ1-1; D is ambiguous. V gave up 2 bases and J gave up 1 base, with 8 bases separating them. The CDR3 contains 14 residues. Germline lookup yields CDR1 ENHRY and CDR2 SYGVKD.

The CDR3 coding sequence is TGCGCCAGCAACCCCGCAGGGGCTGAGACCCAGTACTTC. This sequence encodes CASNPAGAETQYF. The rearrangement links TRBV5-1 to TRBJ2-5; possible D gene TRBD1, 6 bases. The CDR3 length is 13 residues. CDR1 and CDR2 from the germline V gene are SGHRS and YFSETQ. Trimming removed 6 bases from V and 5 bases from J, with 14 bases in between.

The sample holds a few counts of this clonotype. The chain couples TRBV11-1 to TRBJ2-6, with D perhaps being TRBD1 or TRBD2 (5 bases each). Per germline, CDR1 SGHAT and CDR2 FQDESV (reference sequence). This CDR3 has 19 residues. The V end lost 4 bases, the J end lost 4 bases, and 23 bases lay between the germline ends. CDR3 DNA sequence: TGTGCCAGCAGCTCCGATGCCGGGACCCCCATCCTCGGGGCCAACGTCCTGACTTTC. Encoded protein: CASSSDAGTPILGANVLTF.